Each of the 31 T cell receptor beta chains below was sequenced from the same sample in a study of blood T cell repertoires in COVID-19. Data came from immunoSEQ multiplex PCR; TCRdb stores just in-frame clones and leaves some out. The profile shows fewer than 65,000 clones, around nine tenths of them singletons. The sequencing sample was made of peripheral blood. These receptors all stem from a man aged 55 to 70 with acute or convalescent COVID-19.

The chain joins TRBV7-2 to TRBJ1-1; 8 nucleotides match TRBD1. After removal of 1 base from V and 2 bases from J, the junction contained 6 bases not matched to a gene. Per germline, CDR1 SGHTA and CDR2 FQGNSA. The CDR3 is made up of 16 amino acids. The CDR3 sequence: CASSLVGQGTNTEAFF. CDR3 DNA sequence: TGTGCCAGCAGCTTAGTCGGACAGGGCACCAACACTGAAGCTTTCTTT. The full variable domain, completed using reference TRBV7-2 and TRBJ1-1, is GAGVSQSPSNKVTEKGKDVELRCDPISGHTALYWYRQSLGQGLEFLIYFQGNSAPDKSGLPSDRFSAERTGGSVSTLTIQRTQQEDSAVYLCASSLVGQGTNTEAFFGQGTRLTVV.

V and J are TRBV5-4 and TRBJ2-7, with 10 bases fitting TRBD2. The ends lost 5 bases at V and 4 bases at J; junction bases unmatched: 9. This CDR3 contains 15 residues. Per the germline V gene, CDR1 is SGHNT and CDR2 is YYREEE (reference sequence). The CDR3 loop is CASSRSGGAGYEQYF. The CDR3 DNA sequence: TGTGCCAGCAGTCGAAGCGGGGGGGCAGGGTACGAGCAGTACTTC.

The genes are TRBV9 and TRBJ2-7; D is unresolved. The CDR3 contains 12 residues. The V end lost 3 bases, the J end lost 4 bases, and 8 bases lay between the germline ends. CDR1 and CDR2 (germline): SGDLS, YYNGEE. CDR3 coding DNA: TGTGCCAGCAGCGACGCCGGGTACGAGCAGTACTTC. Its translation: CASSDAGYEQYF.

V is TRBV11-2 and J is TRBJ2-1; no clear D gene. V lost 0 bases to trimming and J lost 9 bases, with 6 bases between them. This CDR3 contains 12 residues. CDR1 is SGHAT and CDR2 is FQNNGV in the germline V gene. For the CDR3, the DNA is TGTGCCAGCAGCTTAGAGGCCTTTGAGCAGTTCTTC. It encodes CASSLEAFEQFF.

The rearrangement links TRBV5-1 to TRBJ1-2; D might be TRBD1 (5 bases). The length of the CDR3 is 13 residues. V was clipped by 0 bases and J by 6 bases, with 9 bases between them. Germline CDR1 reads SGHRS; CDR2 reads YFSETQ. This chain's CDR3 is CASSLDQGDGYTF. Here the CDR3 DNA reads TGCGCCAGCAGCTTGGACCAGGGTGATGGCTACACCTTC.

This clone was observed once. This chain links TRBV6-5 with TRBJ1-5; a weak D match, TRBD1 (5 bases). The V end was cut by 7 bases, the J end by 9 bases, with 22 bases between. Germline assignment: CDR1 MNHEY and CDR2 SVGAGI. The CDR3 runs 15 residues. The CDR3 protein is CASIFPEQGGRPQHF. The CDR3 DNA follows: TGTGCCAGCATCTTTCCCGAGCAGGGAGGGCGGCCCCAGCATTTT.

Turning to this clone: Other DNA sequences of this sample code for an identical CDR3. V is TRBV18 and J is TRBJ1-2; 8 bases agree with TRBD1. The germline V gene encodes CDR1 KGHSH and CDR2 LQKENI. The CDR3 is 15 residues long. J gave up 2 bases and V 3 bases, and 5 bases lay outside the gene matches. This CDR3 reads CASSPGQGANYGYTF. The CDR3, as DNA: TGTGCCAGCTCACCTGGACAGGGTGCAAACTATGGCTACACCTTC.

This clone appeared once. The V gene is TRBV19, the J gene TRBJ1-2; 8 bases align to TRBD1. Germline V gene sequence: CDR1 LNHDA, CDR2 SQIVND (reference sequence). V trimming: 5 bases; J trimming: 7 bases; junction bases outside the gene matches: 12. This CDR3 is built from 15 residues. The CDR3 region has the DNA TGTGCCAGTAGTGCCGACAGGGGCCGATCTCCTGGCTACACCTTC. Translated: CASSADRGRSPGYTF. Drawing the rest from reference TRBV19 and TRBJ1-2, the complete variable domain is DGGITQSPKYLFRKEGQNVTLSCEQNLNHDAMYWYRQDPGQGLRLIYYSQIVNDFQKGDIAEGYSVSREKKESFPLTVTSAQKNPTAFYLCASSADRGRSPGYTFGSGTRLTVV.

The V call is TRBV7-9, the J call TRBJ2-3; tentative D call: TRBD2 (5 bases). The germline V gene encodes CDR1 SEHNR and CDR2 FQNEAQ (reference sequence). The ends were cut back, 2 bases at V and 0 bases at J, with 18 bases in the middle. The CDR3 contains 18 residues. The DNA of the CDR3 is TGTGCCAGCAGCTTACAGCGGACGATAAGACTTAGCACAGATACGCAGTATTTT. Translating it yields CASSLQRTIRLSTDTQYF.

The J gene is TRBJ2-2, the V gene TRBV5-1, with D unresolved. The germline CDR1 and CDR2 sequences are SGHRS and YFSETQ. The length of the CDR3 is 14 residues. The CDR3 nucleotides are TGCGCTAGCTCTATGACTTTGAACACCGGGGAGCTGTTTTTT. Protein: CASSMTLNTGELFF.

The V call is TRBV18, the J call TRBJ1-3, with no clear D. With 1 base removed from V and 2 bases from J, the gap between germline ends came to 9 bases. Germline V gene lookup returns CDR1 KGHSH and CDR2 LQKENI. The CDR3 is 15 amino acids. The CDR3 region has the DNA TGTGCCAGCTCACCACAAGGAGTCACTGGAAACACCATATATTTT. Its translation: CASSPQGVTGNTIYF.

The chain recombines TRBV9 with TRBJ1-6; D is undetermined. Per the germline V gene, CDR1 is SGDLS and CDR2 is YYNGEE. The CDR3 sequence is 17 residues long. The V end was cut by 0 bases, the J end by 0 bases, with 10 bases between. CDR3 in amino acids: CASSVEHTSSYNSPLHF. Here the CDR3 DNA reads TGTGCCAGCAGCGTAGAGCATACGAGCTCCTATAATTCACCCCTCCACTTT.

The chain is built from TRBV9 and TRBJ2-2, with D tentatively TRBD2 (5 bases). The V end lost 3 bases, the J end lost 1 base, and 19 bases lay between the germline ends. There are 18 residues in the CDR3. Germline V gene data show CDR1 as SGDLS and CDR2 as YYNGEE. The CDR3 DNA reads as TGTGCCAGCAGCGGAAACCATCCCGGACGGGAGAACACCGGGGAGCTGTTTTTT. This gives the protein CASSGNHPGRENTGELFF.

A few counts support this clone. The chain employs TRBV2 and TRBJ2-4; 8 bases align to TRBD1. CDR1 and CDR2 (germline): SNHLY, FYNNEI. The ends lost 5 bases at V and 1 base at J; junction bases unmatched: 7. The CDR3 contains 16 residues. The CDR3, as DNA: TGTGCCAGCAGTTCCAGGACAGGGAAGGCCAAAAACATTCAGTACTTC. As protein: CASSSRTGKAKNIQYF.

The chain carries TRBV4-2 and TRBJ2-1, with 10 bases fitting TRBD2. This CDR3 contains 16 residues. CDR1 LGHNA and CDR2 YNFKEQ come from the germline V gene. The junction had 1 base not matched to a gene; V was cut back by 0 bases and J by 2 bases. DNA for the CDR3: TGTGCCAGCAGCCAAGAACTAGCGGGAACCTACAATGAGCAGTTCTTC. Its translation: CASSQELAGTYNEQFF.

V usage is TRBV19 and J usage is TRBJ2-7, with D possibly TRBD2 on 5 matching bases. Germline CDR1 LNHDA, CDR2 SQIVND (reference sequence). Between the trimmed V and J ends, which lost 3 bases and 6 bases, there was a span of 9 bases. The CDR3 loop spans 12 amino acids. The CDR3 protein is CASSIGVGEQYF. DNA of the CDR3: TGTGCCAGTAGTATCGGGGTGGGCGAGCAGTACTTC. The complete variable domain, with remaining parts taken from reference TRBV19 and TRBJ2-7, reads DGGITQSPKYLFRKEGQNVTLSCEQNLNHDAMYWYRQDPGQGLRLIYYSQIVNDFQKGDIAEGYSVSREKKESFPLTVTSAQKNPTAFYLCASSIGVGEQYFGPGTRLTVT.

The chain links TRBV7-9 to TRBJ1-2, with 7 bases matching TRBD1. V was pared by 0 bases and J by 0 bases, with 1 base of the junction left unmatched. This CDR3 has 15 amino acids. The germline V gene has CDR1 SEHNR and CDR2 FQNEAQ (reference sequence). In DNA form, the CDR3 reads TGTGCCAGCAGCTTAGCAGGGGGCTCTAACTATGGCTACACCTTC. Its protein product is CASSLAGGSNYGYTF.

The chain's CDR3 is CASSDGGRDNSPLHF. Here the CDR3 DNA reads TGTGCCAGTTCCGACGGAGGGAGGGATAATTCACCCCTCCACTTT. This chain uses TRBV19 with TRBJ1-6; D uncertain. V was trimmed by 8 bases and J by 5 bases, leaving 16 bases between them. The CDR3 is made up of 15 amino acids. The germline V gene encodes CDR1 LNHDA and CDR2 SQIVND (reference sequence).

The CDR3: CASSDQHYLDYGYTF. CDR3 DNA sequence: TGTGCCAGCAGTGATCAACACTACTTGGACTATGGCTACACCTTC. V and J are TRBV2 and TRBJ1-2; D not certain. The V gene lost 3 bases and the J gene lost 3 bases, with 14 bases spanning the gap. This CDR3 spans 15 amino acids. Germline lookup yields CDR1 SNHLY and CDR2 FYNNEI.

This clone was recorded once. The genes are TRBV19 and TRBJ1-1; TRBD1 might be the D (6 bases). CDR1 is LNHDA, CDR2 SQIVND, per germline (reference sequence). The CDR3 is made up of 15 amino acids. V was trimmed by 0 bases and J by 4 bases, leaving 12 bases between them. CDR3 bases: TGTGCCAGTAGTATAGACCAGGGGCCGACCACTGAAGCTTTCTTT. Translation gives CASSIDQGPTTEAFF.

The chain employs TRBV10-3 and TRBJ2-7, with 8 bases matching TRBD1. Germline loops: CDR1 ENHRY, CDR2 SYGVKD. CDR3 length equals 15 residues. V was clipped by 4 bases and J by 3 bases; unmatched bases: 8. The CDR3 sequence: CAISGDRDRNYEQYF. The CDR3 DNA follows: TGTGCCATCAGTGGTGACCGGGACAGGAACTACGAGCAGTACTTC.

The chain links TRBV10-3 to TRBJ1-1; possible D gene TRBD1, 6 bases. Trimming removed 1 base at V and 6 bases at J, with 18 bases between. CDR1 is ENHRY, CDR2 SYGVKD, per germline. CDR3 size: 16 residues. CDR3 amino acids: CAISEFVDRRTSEAFF. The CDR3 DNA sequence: TGTGCCATCAGTGAGTTTGTTGACAGGCGAACATCTGAAGCTTTCTTT.

CDR3 amino acids: CASSSATGVVQYF. In nucleotides, the CDR3 is TGTGCCAGCAGCTCGGCAACAGGGGTGGTGCAGTACTTC. The chain links TRBV11-2 to TRBJ2-7; TRBD1 matches 7 bases. This CDR3 is 13 amino acids long. From germline, CDR1 is SGHAT and CDR2 FQNNGV. V trimming: 4 bases; J trimming: 9 bases; junction bases outside the gene matches: 9. Filled out from reference TRBV11-2 and TRBJ2-7, the complete variable domain reads EAGVAQSPRYKIIEKRQSVAFWCNPISGHATLYWYQQILGQGPKLLIQFQNNGVVDDSQLPKDRFSAERLKGVDSTLKIQPAKLEDSAVYLCASSSATGVVQYFGPGTRLTVT.

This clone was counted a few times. This chain's CDR3 is CASSKPSYEQYF. The CDR3 coding sequence is TGTGCCAGCTCTAAACCCTCCTACGAGCAGTACTTC. This chain uses TRBV2 with TRBJ2-7; no clear D. From germline, CDR1 is SNHLY and CDR2 FYNNEI. This CDR3 is built from 12 residues. Deletions cut 8 bases from V and 0 bases from J, with 8 bases between.

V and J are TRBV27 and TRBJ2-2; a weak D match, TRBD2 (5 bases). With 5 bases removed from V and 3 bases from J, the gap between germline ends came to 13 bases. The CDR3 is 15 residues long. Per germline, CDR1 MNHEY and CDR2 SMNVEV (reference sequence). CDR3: CASSPSGSYTGELFF. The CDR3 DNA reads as TGTGCCAGCAGTCCTTCGGGGTCTTACACCGGGGAGCTGTTTTTT.

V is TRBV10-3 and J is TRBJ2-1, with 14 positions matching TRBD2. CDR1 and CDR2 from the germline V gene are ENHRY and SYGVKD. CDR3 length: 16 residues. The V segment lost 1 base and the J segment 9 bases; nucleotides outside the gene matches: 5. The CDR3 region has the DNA TGTGCCATCAGTGAGTTCGGGACTAGCGGGAGAAGTGAGCAGTTCTTC. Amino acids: CAISEFGTSGRSEQFF.

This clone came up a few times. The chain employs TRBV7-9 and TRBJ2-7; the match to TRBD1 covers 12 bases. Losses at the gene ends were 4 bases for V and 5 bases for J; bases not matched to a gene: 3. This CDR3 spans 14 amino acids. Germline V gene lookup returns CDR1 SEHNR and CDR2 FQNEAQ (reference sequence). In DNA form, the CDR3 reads TGTGCCAGCAGCTCGGGGACAGGGGGCGACGAGCAGTACTTC. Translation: CASSSGTGGDEQYF.

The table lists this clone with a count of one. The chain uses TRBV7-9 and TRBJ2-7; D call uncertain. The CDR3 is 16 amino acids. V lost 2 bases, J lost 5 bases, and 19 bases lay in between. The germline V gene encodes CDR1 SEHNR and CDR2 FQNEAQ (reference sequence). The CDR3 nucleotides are TGTGCCAGCAGCTTACCACCCGGCGGCAGTATCGACGAGCAGTACTTC. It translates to CASSLPPGGSIDEQYF.

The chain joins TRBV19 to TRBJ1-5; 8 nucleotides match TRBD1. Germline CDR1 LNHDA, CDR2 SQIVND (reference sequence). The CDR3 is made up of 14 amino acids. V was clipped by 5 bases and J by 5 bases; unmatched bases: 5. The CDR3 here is CASSPGQGHQPQHF. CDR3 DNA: TGTGCCAGTAGTCCCGGACAGGGTCATCAGCCCCAGCATTTT.

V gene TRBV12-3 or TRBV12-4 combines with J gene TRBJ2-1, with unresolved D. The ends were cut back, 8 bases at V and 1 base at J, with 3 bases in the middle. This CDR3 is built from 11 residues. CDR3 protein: CASSSYNEQFF. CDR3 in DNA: TGTGCCAGCTCTTCCTACAATGAGCAGTTCTTC.

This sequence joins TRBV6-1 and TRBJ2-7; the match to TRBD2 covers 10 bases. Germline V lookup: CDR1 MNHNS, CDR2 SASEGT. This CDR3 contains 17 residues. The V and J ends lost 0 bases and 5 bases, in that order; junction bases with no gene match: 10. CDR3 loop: CASSEALAGVGFHEQYF. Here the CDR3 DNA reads TGTGCCAGCAGTGAAGCGCTAGCGGGAGTAGGTTTTCACGAGCAGTACTTC.